The 12 T cell receptor beta chains below all came from one sample that was sequenced in a study of T cell repertoires in cytomegalovirus infection. Their target antigens are unknown. TCRdb reanalysed the reads using MiXCR and keeps one entry per CDR3 protein. The data contain some 270,000 distinct CDR3 sequences, around 20% of them seen just once; the ten biggest clones take up roughly a fifth. The sample here was cultured PBMCs, taken from culture after CMV antigen stimulation. These TCRs come from a human donor in good health (CMV status not recorded). Some clones in this sample may be carry-over from other donors' samples.

This clonotype turned up a few times. The V call is TRBV6-2 or TRBV6-3, the J call TRBJ2-7, with a weak D call TRBD1 (5 bases). There are 13 residues in the CDR3. V lost 2 bases, J lost 6 bases, and 11 bases lay in between. Germline V gene lookup returns CDR1 MNHEY and CDR2 SVGEGT. The CDR3 DNA follows: TGTGCCAGCAGTTACCAGGGTGCCTCCGAGCAGTACTTC. This translates into CASSYQGASEQYF.

The chain employs TRBV6-5 and TRBJ2-1; 10 bases fit TRBD2. V gave up 6 bases and J gave up 5 bases; unmatched junction bases: 13. The CDR3 consists of 17 residues. Germline V gene data show CDR1 as MNHEY and CDR2 as SVGAGI. The CDR3 is CASSLWNRAGGDNEQFF. CDR3 bases: TGTGCCAGCAGCCTTTGGAACCGAGCGGGAGGGGACAATGAGCAGTTCTTC.

The CDR3 DNA is TGCGCCAGCAGGGGAGAAAGCTACAATGAGCAGTTCTTC. Encoded protein: CASRGESYNEQFF. The chain has TRBV5-1 and TRBJ2-1; tentative D call: TRBD2 (5 bases). The germline CDR1 and CDR2 sequences are SGHRS and YFSETQ. The CDR3 loop spans 13 amino acids. V was clipped by 5 bases and J by 3 bases, with 9 bases between them.

This clonotype was seen ten or more times. V gene TRBV7-2 combines with J gene TRBJ2-3; 8 positions match TRBD2. V shed 5 bases, J shed 0 bases, and the junction held 13 bases outside the gene matches. Germline CDR1 reads SGHTA; CDR2 reads FQGNSA. The CDR3 is 18 amino acids. The DNA for the CDR3 is TGTGCCAGCAGCCCCGGCCCATCTAGCGGGTATAGCACAGATACGCAGTATTTT. It is translated as CASSPGPSSGYSTDTQYF.

This clonotype was counted at least ten times. V usage is TRBV7-2 and J usage is TRBJ1-5; D uncertain. Germline V gene lookup returns CDR1 SGHTA and CDR2 FQGNSA. Trimming took off 2 bases at V and 7 bases at J, with 12 bases between the two ends. The CDR3 covers 14 residues. CDR3 loop: CASSLSGERQPQHF. In DNA form, the CDR3 reads TGTGCCAGCAGCTTAAGTGGGGAGCGGCAGCCCCAGCATTTT.

The rearrangement uses TRBV12-3 or TRBV12-4 and TRBJ2-7; 7 bases fit TRBD1. CDR3 length equals 14 residues. V was clipped by 4 bases and J by 1 base; unmatched bases: 4. CDR3 sequence reads: CASSSGTASYEQYF. The DNA of the CDR3 is TGTGCCAGCAGTTCGGGGACAGCTTCCTACGAGCAGTACTTC.

This chain connects TRBV5-1 to TRBJ2-1; 13 bases match TRBD2. The J segment lost 5 bases and the V segment lost 0 bases, leaving 2 bases of the junction unmatched. Germline V gene data show CDR1 as SGHRS and CDR2 as YFSETQ. The CDR3 is 16 residues long. The CDR3, as DNA: TGCGCCAGCAGCTTGGAAACTAGCGGGAGGGACAATGAGCAGTTCTTC. Encoded protein: CASSLETSGRDNEQFF.

This clonotype was seen a few times. The rearrangement links TRBV7-2 to TRBJ1-2, with TRBD1 matching 7 bases. Germline V gives CDR1 SGHTA, CDR2 FQGNSA. Unmatched junction bases numbered 4, after V lost 1 base and J lost 5 bases. The CDR3 runs 14 residues. CDR3 nucleotides: TGTGCCAGCAGCTTAGGAAGACAGGGTTATGGCTACACCTTC. This sequence encodes CASSLGRQGYGYTF.

V is TRBV7-9 and J is TRBJ2-7; TRBD1 agrees at 7 bases. The CDR3 is made up of 17 amino acids. V was clipped by 5 bases and J by 7 bases; unmatched bases: 20. CDR1 and CDR2 from the germline V gene are SEHNR and FQNEAQ (reference sequence). Written as DNA, the CDR3 is TGTGCCAGCAGCCCACCCCCGACAGGGACCGGCTGGTCGGAGCAGTACTTC. It encodes CASSPPPTGTGWSEQYF.

The chain recombines TRBV6-5 with TRBJ2-5, with 12 bases identical to TRBD2. The V gene end was trimmed by 4 bases and the J gene end by 5 bases; junction bases not matched to a gene: 20. CDR1 and CDR2 from the germline V gene are MNHEY and SVGAGI. This CDR3 is 20 amino acids long. This CDR3 is CASSSFPVLAGGPSSETQYF. CDR3 in DNA: TGTGCCAGCAGTTCTTTTCCCGTCCTAGCGGGAGGGCCCTCGTCGGAGACCCAGTACTTC.

Only a few counts were recorded for this clonotype. This chain joins TRBV14 and TRBJ1-2; 7 bases are a match to TRBD1. This CDR3 comprises 14 residues. CDR1 is SGHDN and CDR2 is FVKESK in the germline V gene. With V trimmed by 2 bases and J by 7 bases, 7 bases remained unmatched. CDR3 loop: CASSQLTGLGGYTF. The CDR3 DNA follows: TGTGCCAGCAGCCAATTGACAGGGCTAGGTGGCTACACCTTC.

V gene TRBV19 combines with J gene TRBJ1-2, with 9 bases matching TRBD1. Germline V lookup: CDR1 LNHDA, CDR2 SQIVND (reference sequence). The CDR3 consists of 16 residues. The V segment lost 4 bases and the J segment 3 bases; nucleotides outside the gene matches: 9. Here the CDR3 reads CASSRSPGQGYYGYTF. The CDR3 DNA is TGTGCCAGTAGTAGATCACCGGGACAGGGTTACTATGGCTACACCTTC.